Presented here are 32 T cell receptor beta chains from one specimen sequenced in a study of CD8 T cells in Susac syndrome. Random hexamers served to reverse transcribe roughly 0.5 to 1 ug RNA. TCRdb called the immunoSEQ multiplex PCR reads again in MiXCR, with one record for every CDR3 protein. The table shows approximately 130,000 distinct CDR3 sequences, with 91% occurring only once. The sequenced sample was CD8+ T cells from PBMCs. These receptors came from a human donor with multiple sclerosis.

A remark on this clonotype: The junction does not match germline at one end; this may be a read error. J is TRBJ2-7 and V is TRBV4-1; D is undetermined. Germline V gives CDR1 MGHRA, CDR2 YSYEKL. This CDR3 has 15 residues. CDR3 sequence: CASSEDPTTSYEQYF. DNA for the CDR3: TGCGCCAGCAGCGAAGACCCGACGACCTCCTACGAGCAGTACTTC.

DNA for the CDR3: TGTGCCGCCAGCGACGTTTCGAACACTGAAGCTTTCTTT. Its translation is CAASDVSNTEAFF. This rearrangement joins TRBV30 to TRBJ1-1; no reliable D call. V was trimmed by 8 bases and J by 1 base, leaving 14 bases between them. The CDR3 has 13 residues. In germline, CDR1 is GTSNPN, CDR2 SVGIG (reference sequence). Full variable domain (rest looked up from reference TRBV30 and TRBJ1-1): SQTIHQWPATLVQPVGSPLSLECTVEGTSNPNLYWYRQAAGRGLQLLFYSVGIGQISSEVPQNLSASRPQDRQFILSSKKLLLSDSGFYLCAASDVSNTEAFFGQGTRLTVV.

This sequence joins TRBV4-1 and TRBJ1-4; D is possibly TRBD1 (6 bases). The germline CDR1 and CDR2 sequences are MGHRA and YSYEKL. Trimming shortened V by 0 bases and J by 2 bases, and 7 bases separated the two germline ends. CDR3 length: 15 amino acids. Here the CDR3 reads CASSQDTGTNEKLFF. CDR3 DNA: TGCGCCAGCAGCCAAGACACAGGGACTAATGAAAAACTGTTTTTT.

This chain uses TRBV2 with TRBJ2-7; TRBD2 matches at 8 bases. V was clipped by 3 bases and J by 1 base; unmatched bases: 5. Germline values: CDR1 SNHLY, CDR2 FYNNEI. The CDR3 totals 15 residues. As DNA, the CDR3 is TGTGCCAGCAGTGACGTTGCTAGCGGGTCCTACGAGCAGTACTTC. This translates into CASSDVASGSYEQYF.

The chain has TRBV4-3 and TRBJ2-2, with 11 positions matching TRBD2. V was pared by 4 bases and J by 4 bases, with 2 bases of the junction left unmatched. Germline-derived CDR1 and CDR2 are LGHNA and YSLEER. The CDR3 has 15 residues. CDR3 in amino acids: CASSPGTSGTGELFF. The CDR3 DNA sequence: TGCGCCAGCAGCCCGGGGACTAGCGGCACCGGGGAGCTGTTTTTT.

This chain uses TRBV12-3 or TRBV12-4 with TRBJ2-1; D perhaps matches TRBD2 (5 bases). Trimming stripped 6 bases from V and 10 bases from J, with 16 bases between. This CDR3 is 13 amino acids long. The DNA of the CDR3 is TGTGCCAGCAGGGGGAGCGGAGGTAAAGAGCAGTTCTTC. This gives the protein CASRGSGGKEQFF.

In nucleotides, the CDR3 is TGTGCCAGCAGTCCGGGACAGGGTTGGAACGAGCAGTACTTC. Translation gives CASSPGQGWNEQYF. The genes are TRBV14 and TRBJ2-7, with 9 bases fitting TRBD1. Per germline, CDR1 SGHDN and CDR2 FVKESK. Germline trimming cut 6 bases from V and 5 bases from J; bases unmatched to any gene: 8. The length of the CDR3 is 14 residues.

This clonotype was observed a single time. The chain links TRBV12-3 or TRBV12-4 to TRBJ2-7; D may be TRBD1 (6 bases). Trimming stripped 6 bases from V and 0 bases from J, with 21 bases between. The CDR3 is 17 amino acids. The CDR3, as DNA: TGTGCCAGCAGCCCCCCCCTGGCCGACAGGAGCTCCTACGAGCAGTACTTC. Protein sequence: CASSPPLADRSSYEQYF.

This clonotype is a singleton in its sample. The V gene is TRBV30, the J gene TRBJ1-1; D gene uncertain. The CDR3 runs 11 residues. Germline V gene data show CDR1 as GTSNPN and CDR2 as SVGIG (reference sequence). V gave up 4 bases and J gave up 5 bases, with 8 bases separating them. The CDR3, as DNA: TGTGCCTGGACTTTGTGGACTGAAGCTTTCTTT. Amino acid sequence: CAWTLWTEAFF.

This rearrangement joins TRBV6-5 to TRBJ2-7; D may be TRBD2 (5 bases). V was shortened by 2 bases and J by 4 bases, with 9 bases between the two germline ends. Germline-derived CDR1 and CDR2 are MNHEY and SVGAGI. CDR3 length: 13 residues. The CDR3 region is CASSYDPGYEQYF. The CDR3 DNA follows: TGTGCCAGCAGTTACGACCCGGGATACGAGCAGTACTTC.

The V gene is TRBV4-1, the J gene TRBJ2-1, with 7 bases identical to TRBD2. The germline V gene has CDR1 MGHRA and CDR2 YSYEKL. The CDR3 runs 16 residues. After removal of 1 base from V and 6 bases from J, the junction contained 9 bases not matched to a gene. The CDR3 loop reads CASSQGWAGVSNEQFF. In nucleotides, the CDR3 is TGCGCCAGCAGCCAAGGGTGGGCGGGAGTATCCAATGAGCAGTTCTTC.

The V and J genes are TRBV13 and TRBJ2-1; D not resolved. CDR3 length: 14 amino acids. Germline lookup yields CDR1 PRHDT and CDR2 FYEKMQ (reference sequence). Between the trimmed V and J ends, which lost 5 bases and 5 bases, there was a span of 13 bases. CDR3 in DNA: TGTGCCAGCAGCCAGAGAATCCGAGACAATGAGCAGTTCTTC. Translated: CASSQRIRDNEQFF.

The chain carries TRBV27 and TRBJ1-5; TRBD1 is a possible D gene (5 bases). Germline loops: CDR1 MNHEY, CDR2 SMNVEV (reference sequence). V lost 5 bases and J lost 9, with 17 bases in between. This CDR3 region has 14 residues. The DNA of the CDR3 is TGTGCCAGCAGTCCCATCCTCTGGGGGATGCCCCAGCATTTT. It specifies CASSPILWGMPQHF.

The gene calls are TRBV3-1 and TRBJ2-1; 7 bases agree with TRBD2. Germline CDR1 reads LGHDT; CDR2 reads YNNKEL (reference sequence). The CDR3 is made up of 14 amino acids. J lost 3 bases, V lost 4 bases, and 3 bases had no gene match. In nucleotides, the CDR3 is TGTGCCAGCAGCCCCGGGACTAACTACAATGAGCAGTTCTTC. It specifies CASSPGTNYNEQFF.

V usage is TRBV7-9 and J usage is TRBJ1-3; D gene ambiguous. Germline assignment: CDR1 SEHNR and CDR2 FQNEAQ (reference sequence). V was pared by 4 bases and J by 5 bases, with 9 bases between. The CDR3 loop spans 13 amino acids. The CDR3: CASSSLLRNTIYF. CDR3 DNA sequence: TGTGCCAGCAGCTCGCTACTCCGAAACACCATATATTTT.

The count of this clonotype is one. CDR3 sequence: CASSAGTTYGEQYF. CDR3 bases: TGTGCCAGCAGTGCAGGGACTACCTATGGCGAGCAGTACTTC. The chain is built from TRBV12-3 or TRBV12-4 and TRBJ2-7; 7 bases agree with TRBD2. The CDR3 length is 14 residues. Trimming at V came to 5 bases and at J to 6 bases, leaving 10 bases not matched to a gene.

The chain joins TRBV14 to TRBJ2-1, with 10 bases lining up with TRBD2. Germline loops: CDR1 SGHDN, CDR2 FVKESK. V was pared by 2 bases and J by 6 bases, with 7 bases of the junction left unmatched. The CDR3 spans 16 residues. CDR3 nucleotide sequence: TGTGCCAGCAGCCAACTATCCGGGACTAGCGTCAATGAGCAGTTCTTC. This sequence encodes CASSQLSGTSVNEQFF.

V and J are TRBV3-1 and TRBJ2-1; 10 nucleotides line up with TRBD1. V trimming: 5 bases; J trimming: 5 bases; junction bases outside the gene matches: 9. The CDR3 consists of 16 residues. The germline gives CDR1 LGHDT, CDR2 YNNKEL (reference sequence). The CDR3 DNA follows: TGTGCCAGCAGCTCCCGGTGGGACAGGGGACACAATGAGCAGTTCTTC. It translates to CASSSRWDRGHNEQFF.

The chain recombines TRBV3-1 with TRBJ2-7; unclear D gene. CDR3 length: 16 residues. Germline V gene data show CDR1 as LGHDT and CDR2 as YNNKEL (reference sequence). Trimming cost V 0 bases and J 3 bases, with 15 bases left between them. CDR3 sequence reads: CASSQEDRRPFYEQYF. The DNA of the CDR3 is TGTGCCAGCAGCCAAGAGGATCGGCGACCCTTCTACGAGCAGTACTTC.

The chain is built from TRBV30 and TRBJ2-7; D could derive from TRBD1 or TRBD2 (6 bases each). The germline V gene has CDR1 GTSNPN and CDR2 SVGIG (reference sequence). The CDR3 spans 11 residues. Trimming removed 8 bases at V and 6 bases at J, with 14 bases between. The DNA for the CDR3 is TGTGCCCTTCAAGGGGGGACCGAGCAGTACTTC. Protein product: CALQGGTEQYF.

V gene TRBV19 combines with J gene TRBJ2-7; 10 nucleotides align to TRBD1. Germline CDR1 LNHDA, CDR2 SQIVND (reference sequence). CDR3 size: 16 residues. V was pared by 3 bases and J by 1 base, with 6 bases of the junction left unmatched. CDR3 nucleotides: TGTGCCAGTAGTATTCTATGGACAGGGGGTTCCTACGAGCAGTACTTC. Translating gives CASSILWTGGSYEQYF.

The CDR3 DNA reads TGTGCCAGCAGCTCGTTGATAGGGGAGACCTATGGCTACACCTTC. It is translated as CASSSLIGETYGYTF. The J gene is TRBJ1-2, the V gene TRBV7-9; TRBD1 might be the D (5 bases). CDR3 length: 15 amino acids. Germline V gives CDR1 SEHNR, CDR2 FQNEAQ (reference sequence). Deletions cut 4 bases from V and 4 bases from J, with 16 bases between.

This clonotype was picked up one time. The chain uses TRBV7-9 and TRBJ2-5; D is possibly TRBD2 (6 bases). The CDR3 length is 12 residues. The V gene's germline CDR1 is SEHNR and CDR2 FQNEAQ (reference sequence). Trimming removed 5 bases from V and 7 bases from J, with 11 bases in between. CDR3: CASSPGVWTQYF. The CDR3 DNA sequence: TGTGCCAGCAGCCCGGGAGTTTGGACCCAGTACTTC.

The V and J genes are TRBV27 and TRBJ2-3; TRBD2 agrees at 13 bases. V was clipped by 2 bases and J by 6 bases; unmatched bases: 5. The CDR3 is made up of 16 amino acids. CDR1 is MNHEY, CDR2 SMNVEV, per germline (reference sequence). CDR3 nucleotides: TGTGCCAGCAGTTTACAACTAGCGGGAGGGCGGGATACGCAGTATTTT. Translation: CASSLQLAGGRDTQYF.

The rearrangement links TRBV4-1 to TRBJ1-1; possibly TRBD1 for D (6 bases). The CDR3 totals 14 residues. Germline CDR1 is MGHRA and CDR2 is YSYEKL. Deletions cut 0 bases from V and 4 bases from J, with 9 bases between. The CDR3 nucleotides are TGCGCCAGCAGCCAAGAGCAGGGGCTCACTGAAGCTTTCTTT. This translates into CASSQEQGLTEAFF.

This chain joins TRBV30 and TRBJ2-5, with 7 positions matching TRBD2. Germline V CDR1 and CDR2: GTSNPN, SVGIG (reference sequence). The CDR3 has 12 residues. V trimming: 2 bases; J trimming: 5 bases; junction bases outside the gene matches: 2. The CDR3 DNA follows: TGTGCCTGGAGTTGGGGAGGGGAGACCCAGTACTTC. Encoded protein: CAWSWGGETQYF. Full variable domain (remainder filled in from reference TRBV30 and TRBJ2-5): SQTIHQWPATLVQPVGSPLSLECTVEGTSNPNLYWYRQAAGRGLQLLFYSVGIGQISSEVPQNLSASRPQDRQFILSSKKLLLSDSGFYLCAWSWGGETQYFGPGTRLLVL.

The genes are TRBV30 and TRBJ1-1; D remains unclear. The CDR3 has 11 amino acids. The germline V gene has CDR1 GTSNPN and CDR2 SVGIG (reference sequence). V was pared by 1 base and J by 11 bases, with 11 bases between. In nucleotides, the CDR3 is TGTGCCTGGAGTGATCAGAGCCTCGCTTTCTTT. It yields the protein CAWSDQSLAFF.

The chain uses TRBV6-5 and TRBJ1-2; D is ambiguous. V lost 8 bases to trimming and J lost 4 bases, with 14 bases between them. There are 13 residues in the CDR3. The V gene's germline CDR1 is MNHEY and CDR2 SVGAGI. The CDR3 protein is CASGLEGGYGYTF. Written as DNA, the CDR3 is TGTGCCAGCGGATTAGAGGGTGGCTATGGCTACACCTTC.

V is TRBV29-1 and J is TRBJ2-1; 10 nucleotides match TRBD2. V shed 3 bases and J 4 bases; nucleotides not matched to a gene: 6. Per germline, CDR1 SQVTM and CDR2 ANQGSEA. The CDR3 consists of 15 residues. The CDR3 sequence is CSVEGTSGAYNEQFF. CDR3 coding DNA: TGCAGCGTTGAGGGTACTAGCGGGGCTTACAATGAGCAGTTCTTC.

The chain recombines TRBV5-8 with TRBJ2-7, with 7 bases fitting TRBD2. With V trimmed by 7 bases and J by 5 bases, 12 bases remained unmatched. CDR3 size: 14 residues. Per germline, CDR1 SGHTS and CDR2 YDEGEE. CDR3 amino acids: CASSLAERDDEQYF. The CDR3 DNA follows: TGTGCCAGCTCCCTTGCGGAGCGGGACGACGAGCAGTACTTC.

CDR3 sequence reads: CASTPLVYTGELFF. CDR3 nucleotide sequence: TGCGCCAGCACTCCATTGGTCTACACCGGGGAGCTGTTTTTT. The rearrangement links TRBV5-1 to TRBJ2-2; D call uncertain. This CDR3 has 14 amino acids. Germline CDR1 reads SGHRS; CDR2 reads YFSETQ. Trimming left V 6 bases short and J 3 bases short, with 12 bases between.

This chain joins TRBV27 and TRBJ1-1; D ambiguous. Germline V gene sequence: CDR1 MNHEY, CDR2 SMNVEV (reference sequence). This CDR3 is 14 amino acids long. Trimming shortened V by 5 bases and J by 3 bases, and 13 bases separated the two germline ends. CDR3 sequence (DNA): TGTGCCAGCAGTAAAATTTCTCCCTACACTGAAGCTTTCTTT. Translating gives CASSKISPYTEAFF.